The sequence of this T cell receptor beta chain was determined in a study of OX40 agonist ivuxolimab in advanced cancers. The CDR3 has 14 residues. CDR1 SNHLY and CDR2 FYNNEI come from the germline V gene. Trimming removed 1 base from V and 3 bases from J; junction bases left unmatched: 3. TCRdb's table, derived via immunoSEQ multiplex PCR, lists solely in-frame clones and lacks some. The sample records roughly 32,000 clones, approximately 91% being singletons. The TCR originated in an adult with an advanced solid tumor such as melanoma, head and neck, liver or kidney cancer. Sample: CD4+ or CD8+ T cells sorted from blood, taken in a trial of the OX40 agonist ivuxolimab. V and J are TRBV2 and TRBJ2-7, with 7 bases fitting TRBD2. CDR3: CASSEGAGFYEQYF. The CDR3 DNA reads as TGTGCCAGCAGTGAAGGAGCGGGGTTCTACGAGCAGTACTTC.